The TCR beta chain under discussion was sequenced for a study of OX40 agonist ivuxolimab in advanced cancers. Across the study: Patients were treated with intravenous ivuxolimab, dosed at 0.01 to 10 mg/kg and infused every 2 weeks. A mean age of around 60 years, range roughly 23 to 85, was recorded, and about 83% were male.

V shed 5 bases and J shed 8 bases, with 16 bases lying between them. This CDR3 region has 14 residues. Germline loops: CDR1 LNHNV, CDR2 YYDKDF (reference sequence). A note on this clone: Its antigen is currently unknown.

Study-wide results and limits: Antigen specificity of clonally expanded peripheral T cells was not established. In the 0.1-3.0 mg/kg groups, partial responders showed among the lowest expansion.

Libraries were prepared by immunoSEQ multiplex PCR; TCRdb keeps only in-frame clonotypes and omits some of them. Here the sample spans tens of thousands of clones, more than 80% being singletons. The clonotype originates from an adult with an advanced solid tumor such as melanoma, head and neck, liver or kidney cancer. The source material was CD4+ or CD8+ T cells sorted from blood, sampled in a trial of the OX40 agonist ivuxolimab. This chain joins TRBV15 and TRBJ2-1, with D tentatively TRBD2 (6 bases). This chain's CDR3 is CATSPGSRNDEQFF. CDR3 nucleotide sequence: TGTGCCACCAGCCCCGGGAGTCGGAACGATGAGCAGTTCTTC.